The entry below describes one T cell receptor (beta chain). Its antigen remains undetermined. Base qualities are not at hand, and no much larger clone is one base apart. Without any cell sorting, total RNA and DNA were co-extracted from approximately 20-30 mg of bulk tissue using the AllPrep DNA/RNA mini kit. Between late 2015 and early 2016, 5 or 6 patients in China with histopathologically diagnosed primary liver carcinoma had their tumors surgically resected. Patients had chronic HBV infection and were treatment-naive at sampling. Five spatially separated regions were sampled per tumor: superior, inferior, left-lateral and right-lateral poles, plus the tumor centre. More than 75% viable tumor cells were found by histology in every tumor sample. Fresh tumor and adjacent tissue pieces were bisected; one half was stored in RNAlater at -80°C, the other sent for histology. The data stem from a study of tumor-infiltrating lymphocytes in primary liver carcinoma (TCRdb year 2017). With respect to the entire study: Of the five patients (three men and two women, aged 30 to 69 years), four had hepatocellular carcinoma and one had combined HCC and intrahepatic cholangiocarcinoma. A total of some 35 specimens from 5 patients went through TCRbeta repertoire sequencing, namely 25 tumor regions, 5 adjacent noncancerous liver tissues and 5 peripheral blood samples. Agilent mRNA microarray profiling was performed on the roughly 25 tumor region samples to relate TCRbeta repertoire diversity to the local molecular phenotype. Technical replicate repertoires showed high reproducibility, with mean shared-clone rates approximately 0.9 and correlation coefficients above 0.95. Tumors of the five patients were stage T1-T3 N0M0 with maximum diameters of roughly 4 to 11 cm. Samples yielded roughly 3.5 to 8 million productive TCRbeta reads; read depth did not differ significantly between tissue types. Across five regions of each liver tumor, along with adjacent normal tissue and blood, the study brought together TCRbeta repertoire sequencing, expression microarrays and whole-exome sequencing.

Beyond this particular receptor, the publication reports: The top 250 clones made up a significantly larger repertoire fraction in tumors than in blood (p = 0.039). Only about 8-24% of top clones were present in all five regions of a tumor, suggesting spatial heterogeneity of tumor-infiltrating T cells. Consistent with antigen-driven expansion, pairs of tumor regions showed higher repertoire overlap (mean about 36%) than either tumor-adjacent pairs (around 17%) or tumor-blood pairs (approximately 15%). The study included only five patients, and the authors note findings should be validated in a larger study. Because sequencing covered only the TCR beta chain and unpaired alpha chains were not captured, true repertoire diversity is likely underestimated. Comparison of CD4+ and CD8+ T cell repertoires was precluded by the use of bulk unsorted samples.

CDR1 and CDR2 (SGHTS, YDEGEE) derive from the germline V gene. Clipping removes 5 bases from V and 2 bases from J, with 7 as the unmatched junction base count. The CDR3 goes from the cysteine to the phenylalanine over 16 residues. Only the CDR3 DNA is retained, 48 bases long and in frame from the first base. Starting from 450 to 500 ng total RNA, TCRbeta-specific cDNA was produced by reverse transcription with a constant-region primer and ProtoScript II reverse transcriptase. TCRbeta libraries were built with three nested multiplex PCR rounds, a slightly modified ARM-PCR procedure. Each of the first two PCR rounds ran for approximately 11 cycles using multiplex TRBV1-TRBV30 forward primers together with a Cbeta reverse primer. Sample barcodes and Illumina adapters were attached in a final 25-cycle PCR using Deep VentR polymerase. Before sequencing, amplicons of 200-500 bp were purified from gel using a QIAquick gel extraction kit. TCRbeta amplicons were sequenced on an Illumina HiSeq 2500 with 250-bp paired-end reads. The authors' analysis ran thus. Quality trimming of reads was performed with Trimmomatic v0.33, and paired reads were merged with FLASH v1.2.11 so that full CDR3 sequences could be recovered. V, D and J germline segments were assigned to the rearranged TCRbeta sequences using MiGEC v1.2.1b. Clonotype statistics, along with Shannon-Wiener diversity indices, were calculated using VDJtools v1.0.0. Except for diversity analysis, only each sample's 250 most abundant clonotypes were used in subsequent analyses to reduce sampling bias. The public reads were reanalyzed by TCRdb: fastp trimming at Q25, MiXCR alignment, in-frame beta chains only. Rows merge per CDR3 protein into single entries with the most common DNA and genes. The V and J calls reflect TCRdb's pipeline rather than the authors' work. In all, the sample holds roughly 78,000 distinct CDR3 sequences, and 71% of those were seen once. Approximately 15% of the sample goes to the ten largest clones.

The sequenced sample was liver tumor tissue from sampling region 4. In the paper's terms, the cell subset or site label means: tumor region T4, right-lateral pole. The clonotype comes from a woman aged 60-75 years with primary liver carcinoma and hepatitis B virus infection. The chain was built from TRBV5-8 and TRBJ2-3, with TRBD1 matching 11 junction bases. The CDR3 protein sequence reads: CASSLRTGGITDTQYF. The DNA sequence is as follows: TGTGCCAGCAGTTTGCGGACAGGGGGCATCACAGATACGCAGTATTTT.